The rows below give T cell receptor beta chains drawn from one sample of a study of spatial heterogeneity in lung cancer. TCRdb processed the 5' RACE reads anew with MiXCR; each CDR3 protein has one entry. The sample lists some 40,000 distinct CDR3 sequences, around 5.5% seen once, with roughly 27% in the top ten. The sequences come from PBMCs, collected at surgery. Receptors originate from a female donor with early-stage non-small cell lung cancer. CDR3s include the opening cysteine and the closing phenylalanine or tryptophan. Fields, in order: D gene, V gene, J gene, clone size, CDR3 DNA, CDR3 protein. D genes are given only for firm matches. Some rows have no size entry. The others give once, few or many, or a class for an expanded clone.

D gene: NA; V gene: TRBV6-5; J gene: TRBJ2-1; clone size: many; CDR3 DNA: TGTGCCAGCAGCGACGGGTCTTACAATGAGCAGTTCTTC; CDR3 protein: CASSDGSYNEQFF
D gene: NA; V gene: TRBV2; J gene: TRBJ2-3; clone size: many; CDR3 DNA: TGTGCCAGCAGTGAATCCAGGGCCAACACAGATACGCAGTATTTT; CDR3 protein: CASSESRANTDTQYF
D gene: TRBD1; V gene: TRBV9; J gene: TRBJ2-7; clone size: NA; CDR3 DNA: TGTGCCAGCAGCGTAGAGGGGACAGGGGAACCAAGGTCCTACGAGCAGTACTTC; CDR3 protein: CASSVEGTGEPRSYEQYF
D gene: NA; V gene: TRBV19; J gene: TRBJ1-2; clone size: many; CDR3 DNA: TGTGCCAGTAGGGGACAATCGCGTGGCTATGGCTACACCTTC; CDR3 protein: CASRGQSRGYGYTF
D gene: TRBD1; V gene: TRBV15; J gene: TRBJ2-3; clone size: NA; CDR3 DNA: TGTGCCACCAGCAGACAGAAGGGCAGGGGGCAGGCAGATACGCAGTATTTT; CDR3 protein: CATSRQKGRGQADTQYF
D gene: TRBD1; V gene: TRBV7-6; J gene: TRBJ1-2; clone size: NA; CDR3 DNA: TGTGCCAGCAGCGGAAACAGGGGGAGCGGCTACACCTTC; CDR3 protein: CASSGNRGSGYTF
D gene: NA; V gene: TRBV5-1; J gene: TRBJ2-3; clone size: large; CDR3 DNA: TGCGCCAGCAGCAGGAATAGCGTGGCAGATACGCAGTATTTT; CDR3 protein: CASSRNSVADTQYF
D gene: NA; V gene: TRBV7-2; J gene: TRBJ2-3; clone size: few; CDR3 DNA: TGTGCCAGCAGCTTCCTCGGAGGGGGGGGCCTGGGAGATACGCAGTATTTT; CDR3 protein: CASSFLGGGGLGDTQYF
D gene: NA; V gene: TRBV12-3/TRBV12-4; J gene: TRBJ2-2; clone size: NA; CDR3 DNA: TGTGCCAGCACCCCGCGGGTGGCCGGGGAGCTGTTTTTT; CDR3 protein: CASTPRVAGELFF
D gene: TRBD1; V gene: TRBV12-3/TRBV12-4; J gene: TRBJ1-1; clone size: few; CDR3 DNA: TGTGCCAGCAGAAGGCTGGGACAGCCGAACACTGAAGCTTTCTTT; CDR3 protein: CASRRLGQPNTEAFF
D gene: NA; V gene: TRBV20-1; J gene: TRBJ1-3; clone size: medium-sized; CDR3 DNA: TGCGCGTGGGCGGGGTGGAAAGACACCATATATTTT; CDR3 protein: CAWAGWKDTIYF
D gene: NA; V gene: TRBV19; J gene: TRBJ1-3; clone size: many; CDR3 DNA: TGTGCCAGTAGTCAGACGGCCTCTGGAAACACCATATATTTT; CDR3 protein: CASSQTASGNTIYF
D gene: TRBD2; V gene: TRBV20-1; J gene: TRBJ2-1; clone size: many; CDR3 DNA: TGCAGTGCTAGCAGGACTAGCGGGGATTACAATGAGCAGTTCTTC; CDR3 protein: CSASRTSGDYNEQFF
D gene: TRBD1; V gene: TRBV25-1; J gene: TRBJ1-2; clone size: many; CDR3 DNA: TGTGCCAGCACCCCTCTTGCGCAGGGGGCCGTAACCTTC; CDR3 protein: CASTPLAQGAVTF
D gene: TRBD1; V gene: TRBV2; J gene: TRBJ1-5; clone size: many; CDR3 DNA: TGTGCCAGCGAACAGGGGAACAATCAGCCCCAGCATTTT; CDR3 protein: CASEQGNNQPQHF
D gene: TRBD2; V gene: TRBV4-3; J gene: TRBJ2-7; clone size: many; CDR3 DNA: TGCGCCAGCAGCCAAGACTCTAGCGGGGGCTACGAGCAGTACTTC; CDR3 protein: CASSQDSSGGYEQYF
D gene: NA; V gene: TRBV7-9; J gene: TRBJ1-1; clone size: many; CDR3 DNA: TGTGCCAGCAGCTCCTTCCCGAACACTGAAGCTTTCTTT; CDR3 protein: CASSSFPNTEAFF
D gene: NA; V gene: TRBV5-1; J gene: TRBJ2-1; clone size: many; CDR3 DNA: TGCGCCAGCAGCTCAGCGCCAACCTACAATGAGCAGTTCTTC; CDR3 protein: CASSSAPTYNEQFF
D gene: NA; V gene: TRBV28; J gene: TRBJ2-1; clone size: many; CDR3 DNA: TGTGCCAGCACCCTGGACGGAAGCTCCTACAATGAGCAGTTCTTC; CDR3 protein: CASTLDGSSYNEQFF
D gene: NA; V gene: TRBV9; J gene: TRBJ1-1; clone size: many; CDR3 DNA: TGTGCCAGCAGCGCCGTCCTTAGTGGAGCTTTCTTT; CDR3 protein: CASSAVLSGAFF
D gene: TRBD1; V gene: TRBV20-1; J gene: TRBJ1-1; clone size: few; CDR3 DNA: TGCAGTGCTAGGGGACAGGGGAAAACTGAAGCTTTCTTT; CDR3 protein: CSARGQGKTEAFF
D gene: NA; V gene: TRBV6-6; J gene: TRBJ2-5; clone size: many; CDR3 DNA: TGTGCCAGCACGGTCCGGCAGAAAGAGACCCAGTACTTC; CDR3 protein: CASTVRQKETQYF
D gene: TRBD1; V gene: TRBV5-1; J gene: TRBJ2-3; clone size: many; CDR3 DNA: TGCGCCAGCACCAAGGGGGCGCCTACAGATACGCAGTATTTT; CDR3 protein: CASTKGAPTDTQYF
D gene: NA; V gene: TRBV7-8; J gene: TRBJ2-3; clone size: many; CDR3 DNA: TGTGCCAGCAGCTTATCTGCTGCAAGCACAGATACGCAGTATTTT; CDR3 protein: CASSLSAASTDTQYF
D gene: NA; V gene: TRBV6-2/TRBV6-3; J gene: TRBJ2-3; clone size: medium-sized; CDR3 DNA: TGTGCCAGCAGTTACTCGGCGGCAGATACGCAGTATTTT; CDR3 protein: CASSYSAADTQYF
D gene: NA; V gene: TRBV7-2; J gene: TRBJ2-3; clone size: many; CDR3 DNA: TGTGCCAGCAGCACCTACTTGGATACGCAGTATTTT; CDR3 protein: CASSTYLDTQYF
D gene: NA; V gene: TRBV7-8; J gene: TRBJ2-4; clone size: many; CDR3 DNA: TGTGCCAGCAGCCCCCCGTTGCGGTCCGGGAAGACCAAAAACATTCAGTACTTC; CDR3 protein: CASSPPLRSGKTKNIQYF
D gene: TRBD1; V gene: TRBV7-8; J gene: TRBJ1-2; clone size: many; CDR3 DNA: TGTGCCAGCAGCTTAAGATCGACAGGGGACTATGGCTACACCTTC; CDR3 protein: CASSLRSTGDYGYTF
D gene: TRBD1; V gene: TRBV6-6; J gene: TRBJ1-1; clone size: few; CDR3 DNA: TGTGCCAGCACTCGGGACAGGGCTAACACTGAAGCTTTCTTT; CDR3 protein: CASTRDRANTEAFF
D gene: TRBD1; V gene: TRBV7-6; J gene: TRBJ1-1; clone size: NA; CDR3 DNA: TGTGCCAGCAGCTTGGGACAGTCCACTGAAGCTTTCTTT; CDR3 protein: CASSLGQSTEAFF